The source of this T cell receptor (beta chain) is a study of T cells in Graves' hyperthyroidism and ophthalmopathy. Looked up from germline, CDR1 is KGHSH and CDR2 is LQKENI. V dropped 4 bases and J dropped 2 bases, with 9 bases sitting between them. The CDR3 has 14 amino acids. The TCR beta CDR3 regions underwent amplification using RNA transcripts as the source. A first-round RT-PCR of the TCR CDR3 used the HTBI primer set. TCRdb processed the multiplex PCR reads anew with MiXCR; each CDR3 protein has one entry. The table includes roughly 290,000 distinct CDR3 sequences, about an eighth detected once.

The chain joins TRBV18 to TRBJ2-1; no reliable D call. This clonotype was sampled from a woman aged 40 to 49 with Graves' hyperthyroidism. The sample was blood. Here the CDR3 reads CASSLRIAYNEQFF. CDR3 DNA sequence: TGTGCCAGCTCACTACGCATCGCCTACAATGAGCAGTTCTTC. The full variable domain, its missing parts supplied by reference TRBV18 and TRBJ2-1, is NAGVMQNPRHLVRRRGQEARLRCSPMKGHSHVYWYRQLPEEGLKFMVYLQKENIIDESGMPKERFSAEFPKEGPSILRIQQVVRGDSAAYFCASSLRIAYNEQFFGPGTRLTVL.